Below, 23 T cell receptor beta chains from the same sample are listed, as sequenced in a study of blood T cells in healthy people across ages. A second about 7 to 11 cycle PCR used barcoded and J-beta primers. TCRdb re-derived calls from the 5' RACE reads in MiXCR, one entry per CDR3 protein. The sample has approximately 820,000 distinct CDR3 sequences, 44% seen once. The specimen sequenced was blood. The receptors shown here come from a man in his 60s in good health.

This clonotype was observed a single time. The genes are TRBV6-5 and TRBJ1-2, with D maybe TRBD1 (5 bases). The CDR3 runs 15 residues. Trimming left V 5 bases short and J 1 base short, with 14 bases between. Per germline, CDR1 MNHEY and CDR2 SVGAGI. For the CDR3, the DNA is TGTGCCAGCAGTCAAAGAGGGGACTTTAACTATGGCTACACCTTC. Protein: CASSQRGDFNYGYTF.

This clonotype appeared a few times. The chain links TRBV3-1 to TRBJ2-7; TRBD2 aligns across 7 bases. Looked up from germline, CDR1 is LGHDT and CDR2 is YNNKEL (reference sequence). This CDR3 spans 15 amino acids. The V gene end was trimmed by 3 bases and the J gene end by 1 base; junction bases not matched to a gene: 6. The CDR3: CASSHKRGQSYEQYF. The CDR3 coding sequence is TGTGCCAGCAGCCATAAGCGGGGCCAATCCTACGAGCAGTACTTC.

This clonotype was seen a handful of times. The rearrangement links TRBV15 to TRBJ2-4; TRBD2 agrees at 11 bases. The DNA end lines up better with TRBJ2-7; the J call may be wrong. This CDR3 spans 17 amino acids. CDR1 LNHNV and CDR2 YYDKDF come from the germline V gene (reference sequence). The CDR3: CATSRDSLAGGSYEQYF. The CDR3 nucleotides read TGTGCCACCAGCAGAGATTCCCTAGCGGGGGGTTCCTACGAGCAGTACTTC.

This clonotype was recorded many times. The V gene is TRBV7-9, the J gene TRBJ2-7; D perhaps matches TRBD2 (5 bases). The CDR3 contains 13 residues. In germline, CDR1 is SEHNR, CDR2 FQNEAQ (reference sequence). V was clipped by 1 base and J by 3 bases, with 7 bases between them. DNA for the CDR3: TGTGCCAGCAGCTTAGGAGGGATCTACGAGCAGTACTTC. This sequence encodes CASSLGGIYEQYF.

About this clonotype: Sequence at one end of the junction differs from germline and may be a read error. The gene calls are TRBV15 and TRBJ2-3; unclear D gene. The germline V gene has CDR1 LNHNV and CDR2 YYDKDF (reference sequence). This CDR3 has 14 amino acids. As DNA, the CDR3 is TGTGCCACCAACAGAGTTATGGAACCAGATACGCAGTATTTT. This encodes CATNRVMEPDTQYF.

This chain joins TRBV7-2 and TRBJ2-7; 8 nucleotides line up with TRBD1. Per the germline V gene, CDR1 is SGHTA and CDR2 is FQGNSA. V was pared by 1 base and J by 3 bases, with 2 bases of the junction left unmatched. The CDR3 extends over 14 amino acids. CDR3 coding DNA: TGTGCCAGCAGCTTAGGAGGGACAGGCTACGAGCAGTACTTC. It encodes CASSLGGTGYEQYF.

V usage is TRBV5-6 and J usage is TRBJ2-7; D gene ambiguous. Germline V gives CDR1 SGHDT, CDR2 YYEEEE. Trimming pared 2 bases from V and 6 bases from J, leaving 18 bases between. The CDR3 is made up of 15 amino acids. The CDR3 here is CASSLRASTLREQYF. As DNA, the CDR3 is TGTGCCAGCAGCTTAAGGGCCAGCACACTACGCGAGCAGTACTTC.

The J gene is TRBJ2-3, the V gene TRBV7-2, with 8 bases lining up with TRBD2. Germline CDR1 and CDR2: SGHTA and FQGNSA. Trimming removed 1 base from V and 10 bases from J; junction bases left unmatched: 10. This CDR3 is built from 15 residues. CDR3 protein: CASSLGGAGGESQYF. CDR3 bases: TGTGCCAGCAGCTTAGGGGGCGCGGGAGGCGAATCGCAGTATTTT.

The chain couples TRBV5-6 to TRBJ2-1, with TRBD2 matching over 9 bases. Trimming removed 4 bases from V and 8 bases from J; junction bases left unmatched: 10. The CDR3 has 15 amino acids. CDR1 and CDR2 (germline): SGHDT, YYEEEE. The CDR3 reads CASSPRTSDADEQFF. The CDR3, as DNA: TGTGCCAGCAGCCCCAGGACTAGCGATGCCGATGAGCAGTTCTTC. Based on the CDR3 plus reference TRBV5-6 and TRBJ2-1, the full variable domain is DAGVTQSPTHLIKTRGQQVTLRCSPKSGHDTVSWYQQALGQGPQFIFQYYEEEERQRGNFPDRFSGHQFPNYSSELNVNALLLGDSALYLCASSPRTSDADEQFFGPGTRLTVL.

In its sample, this clonotype was seen a few times. The chain links TRBV7-2 to TRBJ2-7; TRBD1 agrees at 9 bases. The trim removed 5 bases at V and 11 bases at J, leaving 7 bases unmatched. Germline V gives CDR1 SGHTA, CDR2 FQGNSA. The CDR3 is made up of 12 amino acids. DNA of the CDR3: TGTGCCAGCAGCCACAGACAGGGGGGGAAGTACTTC. Its translation: CASSHRQGGKYF.

CDR3: CASSYQGEIGGGYTF. CDR3 DNA: TGTGCCAGCAGTTATCAGGGCGAGATCGGTGGTGGCTACACCTTC. The genes are TRBV6-5 and TRBJ1-2; D perhaps matches TRBD1 (5 bases). Between the trimmed V and J ends, which lost 3 bases and 7 bases, there was a span of 18 bases. CDR1 and CDR2 (germline): MNHEY, SVGAGI. The CDR3 is made up of 15 amino acids.

In regard to this clonotype: Given a much more abundant clone one base away, this may be a read error. This chain connects TRBV12-3 or TRBV12-4 to TRBJ2-1, with 7 bases identical to TRBD1. The CDR3 extends over 15 amino acids. V was clipped by 6 bases and J by 13 bases; unmatched bases: 18. CDR3: CASRSGTAALETQFF. CDR3 coding DNA: TGTGCCAGCAGGTCCGGGACAGCCGCTCTAGAGACCCAGTTCTTC.

A note on this clonotype: This may be a read error: a much more frequent sequence differs by one nucleotide. The CDR3 reads CASSQDQGTASRQYF. Written as DNA, the CDR3 is TGCGCCAGCAGCCAAGATCAGGGGACGGCCTCCCGGCAGTACTTC. This chain connects TRBV4-1 to TRBJ2-4; D possibly corresponds to TRBD1 (6 bases). Germline V gene sequence: CDR1 MGHRA, CDR2 YSYEKL. Trimming pared 0 bases from V and 13 bases from J, leaving 19 bases between. The CDR3 contains 15 residues.

V and J are TRBV11-3 and TRBJ2-1, with TRBD2 matching over 9 bases. The J call may be mistaken, given a closer DNA end match to TRBJ2-7. CDR3 size: 16 residues. The germline V gene encodes CDR1 SGHNT and CDR2 YENEEA. The CDR3 here is CASSLDGTSSYNEQYF. CDR3 sequence (DNA): TGTGCCAGCAGCTTAGATGGGACTAGCTCCTACAATGAGCAGTACTTC.

J is TRBJ2-5 and V is TRBV7-2, with a possible D match to TRBD1 (6 bases). The V gene's germline CDR1 is SGHTA and CDR2 FQGNSA. V dropped 5 bases and J dropped 0 bases, with 13 bases sitting between them. The CDR3 is made up of 15 amino acids. The CDR3 is CASSRDRTNQETQYF. CDR3 nucleotide sequence: TGTGCCAGCAGCCGCGACAGGACCAACCAAGAGACCCAGTACTTC.

The J gene is TRBJ2-4, the V gene TRBV2; no firm D call. The DNA end lines up better with TRBJ2-7; the J call may be wrong. CDR3 size: 13 residues. Germline V gene data show CDR1 as SNHLY and CDR2 as FYNNEI. This CDR3 reads CAITTKKTFEQYF. The CDR3 region has the DNA TGTGCCATCACGACAAAGAAAACATTCGAGCAGTACTTC.

In this sample, this clonotype turned up a few times. This rearrangement joins TRBV4-3 to TRBJ1-2, with 7 bases fitting TRBD1. CDR1 is LGHNA, CDR2 YSLEER, per germline. Trimming removed 1 base from V and 4 bases from J; junction bases left unmatched: 6. The CDR3 is 15 amino acids. The CDR3: CASSQGQGGSYGYTF. The CDR3 DNA is TGCGCCAGCAGCCAAGGGCAGGGGGGATCCTATGGCTACACCTTC.

This clonotype was seen more than once but under ten times. The chain employs TRBV2 and TRBJ2-3; tentative D call: TRBD1 (6 bases). Germline lookup yields CDR1 SNHLY and CDR2 FYNNEI. This CDR3 region has 15 residues. With 5 bases removed from V and 0 bases from J, the gap between germline ends came to 12 bases. Written as DNA, the CDR3 is TGTGCCAGCAGTCGACAGGAGCTGAGCACAGATACGCAGTATTTT. This encodes CASSRQELSTDTQYF.

This clonotype was seen many times. V gene TRBV18 combines with J gene TRBJ2-5; D is ambiguous. The V and J ends lost 8 bases and 4 bases respectively, with 8 bases between them. This CDR3 contains 11 residues. Germline CDR1 reads KGHSH; CDR2 reads LQKENI. The DNA of the CDR3 is TGTGCCAGCAGCCCCTCAGAGACCCAGTACTTC. The encoded protein is CASSPSETQYF.

This clonotype was observed a handful of times. This chain uses TRBV12-3 or TRBV12-4 with TRBJ2-1; D is unclear. The CDR3 sequence is 15 residues long. V was pared by 5 bases and J by 3 bases, with 14 bases between. CDR3 in DNA: TGTGCCAGCAGTCCCCCTGAGCTTGGCTACAATGAGCAGTTCTTC. It yields the protein CASSPPELGYNEQFF.

This chain joins TRBV27 and TRBJ2-7, with a weak D call TRBD1 (6 bases). CDR1 and CDR2 from the germline V gene are MNHEY and SMNVEV (reference sequence). The CDR3 extends over 16 amino acids. V lost 0 bases and J 4 bases, leaving 16 bases between the germline ends. In DNA form, the CDR3 reads TGTGCCAGCAGTTTATCTCGAAGGGGGTCCCATTACGAGCAGTACTTC. This translates into CASSLSRRGSHYEQYF.

This clonotype was seen a few times. The chain employs TRBV3-1 and TRBJ2-4, with D tentatively TRBD1 or TRBD2 (5 bases each). From germline, CDR1 is LGHDT and CDR2 YNNKEL (reference sequence). The CDR3 contains 14 residues. Trimming left V 4 bases short and J 0 bases short, with 7 bases between. CDR3 DNA: TGTGCCAGCAGCCCTGGGACAGCCAAAAACATTCAGTACTTC. Its translation: CASSPGTAKNIQYF.

The chain employs TRBV28 and TRBJ2-5; 9 bases map to TRBD1. The DNA end lines up better with TRBJ2-7; the J call may be wrong. Germline CDR1 is MDHEN and CDR2 is SYDVKM. There are 16 residues in the CDR3. The CDR3 region has the DNA TGTGCCAGCAGGAAGCCTGTGCGGGACAGGGCCTACGAGCAGTACTTC. Protein sequence: CASRKPVRDRAYEQYF.